The 15 T cell receptor beta chains in this list originate from one sample, sequenced in a study of CXCR3-negative and CXCR3-positive naive CD8 T cells. In preparing the TRB cDNA libraries, 5' RACE with UMI labels was used. TCRdb reprocessed the 5' RACE reads and keeps a single row for each CDR3 protein, giving no DNA. The listing records under 75,000 distinct CDR3 sequences. Input material: naive CXCR3- CD8+ T cells from blood. Subset here: CD45RO-CCR7+CD27+CD95- naive CD8+ T cells lacking CXCR3 (TNR3-). The source is a human donor in good health. Some clones in this sample may be carry-over from other donors' samples.

The V gene is TRBV7-9, the J gene TRBJ2-3; as DNA is missing, the TRBD2 call by TCRdb cannot be tested. The CDR3 contains 16 residues. Looked up from germline, CDR1 is SEHNR and CDR2 is FQNEAQ (reference sequence). This CDR3 reads CASSLTSGEFTDTQYF.

The V call is TRBV29-1, the J call TRBJ2-7. The CDR3 totals 13 residues. CDR1 and CDR2 (germline): SQVTM, ANQGSEA. The CDR3 sequence is CSVEFGRAYEQYF.

The V call is TRBV29-1, the J call TRBJ2-1. The CDR3 sequence is 11 residues long. Germline V gene data show CDR1 as SQVTM and CDR2 as ANQGSEA. CDR3 protein: CSVEGLNEQFF.

The rearrangement uses TRBV29-1 and TRBJ2-7; the D gene TCRdb calls, TRBD1, cannot be checked with no DNA. This CDR3 region has 11 residues. Germline V lookup: CDR1 SQVTM, CDR2 ANQGSEA. CDR3: CSYRGLEEQYF.

The rearrangement links TRBV29-1 to TRBJ2-7; the TCRdb D gene call, TRBD1, has no DNA to confirm it. This CDR3 is 13 amino acids long. The germline gives CDR1 SQVTM, CDR2 ANQGSEA. CDR3 in amino acids: CSVQGQVPHEQYF.

J is TRBJ1-5 and V is TRBV5-6; the TCRdb call, TRBD1, lacks DNA for checking. Per the germline V gene, CDR1 is SGHDT and CDR2 is YYEEEE. The CDR3 covers 16 residues. CDR3 residues: CASSLVRGELDQPQHF.

The V and J genes are TRBV7-6 and TRBJ2-7; TCRdb calls TRBD1, which cannot be checked without DNA. Germline assignment: CDR1 SGHVS and CDR2 FNYEAQ. The length of the CDR3 is 13 residues. The CDR3 reads CASSPRDPYEQYF.

The chain combines TRBV23-1 with TRBJ2-7; TCRdb lists TRBD1, though no DNA is available to test this call. TRBV23-1 is an open reading frame, and its role is uncertain. The CDR3 is 16 amino acids. CDR3 residues: CASSRPTGSKAYEQYF.

The rearrangement links TRBV28 to TRBJ2-3; without DNA, the TCRdb call of TRBD1 cannot be checked. Germline CDR1 is MDHEN and CDR2 is SYDVKM. This CDR3 region has 11 residues. CDR3 protein: CASSSGATQYF.

V and J are TRBV7-9 and TRBJ2-2. CDR1 and CDR2 from the germline V gene are SEHNR and FQNEAQ (reference sequence). The CDR3 is 12 residues long. The CDR3 sequence is CASSPYTGELFF. The full variable domain, rest sourced from reference TRBV7-9 and TRBJ2-2, is DTGVSQNPRHKITKRGQNVTFRCDPISEHNRLYWYRQTLGQGPEFLTYFQNEAQLEKSRLLSDRFSAERPKGSFSTLEIQRTEQGDSAMYLCASSPYTGELFFGEGSRLTVL.

The chain couples TRBV29-1 to TRBJ2-7; TCRdb's assignment of TRBD1 cannot be checked, as there is no DNA. The CDR3 is 13 residues long. Germline lookup yields CDR1 SQVTM and CDR2 ANQGSEA. The CDR3 region is CSVEPQNSYEQYF.

The chain couples TRBV29-1 to TRBJ2-1; absent DNA, TCRdb's TRBD2 call cannot be checked. Per the germline V gene, CDR1 is SQVTM and CDR2 is ANQGSEA. This CDR3 is built from 18 residues. The CDR3 here is CSVGGIDEGALSYNEQFF.

V is TRBV4-3 and J is TRBJ2-1. There are 14 residues in the CDR3. The germline V gene encodes CDR1 LGHNA and CDR2 YSLEER. CDR3 loop: CASSRTRSYNEQFF.

The V and J genes are TRBV29-1 and TRBJ1-2; the D gene TCRdb calls, TRBD1, cannot be checked with no DNA. In germline, CDR1 is SQVTM, CDR2 ANQGSEA. The CDR3 is 15 residues long. CDR3 loop: CSVEDFSGQLYGYTF.

The J gene is TRBJ1-1, the V gene TRBV7-3; TCRdb outputs TRBD1, but without DNA this stays unchecked. Germline-derived CDR1 and CDR2 are SGHTA and FQGTGA. The CDR3 is 15 residues long. The CDR3 sequence is CASSLTGQGNTEAFF.